The sequence of this T cell receptor (beta chain) was determined in a study of cytotoxic CD8 clonotypes in ibrutinib-treated CLL. The protocol was immunoSEQ multiplex PCR, while the TCRdb copy is restricted to in-frame clones and leaves out a portion. The sample contains about 49,000 clones, approximately 50% of which appear only once. The CDR3 has 14 amino acids. From germline, CDR1 is SGHRS and CDR2 YFSETQ. Trimming shortened V by 3 bases and J by 0 bases, and 7 bases separated the two germline ends. Sequencing used PBMCs, obtained after 12 months of ibrutinib treatment. The V and J genes are TRBV5-1 and TRBJ1-3, with a possible D match to TRBD1 (5 bases). The TCR sequence derives from a human donor with chronic lymphocytic leukemia. The CDR3 loop reads CASSWDLSGNTIYF. The DNA of the CDR3 is TGCGCCAGCAGCTGGGACCTCTCTGGAAACACCATATATTTT.